The T cell receptor beta chain under discussion was sequenced for a study of T cell changes during pregnancy in multiple sclerosis. Repertoires were generated with immunoSEQ multiplex PCR, while TCRdb's copy carries only in-frame clones and drops some. The sample yields 70,000 to 100,000 clones, approximately 92% seen once. The germline CDR1 and CDR2 sequences are LNHDA and SQIVND (reference sequence). This CDR3 comprises 15 residues. Losses at the gene ends were 5 bases for V and 3 bases for J; bases not matched to a gene: 7. The specimen comprised peripheral blood, sampled in the first trimester of pregnancy. The origin of this receptor is a female donor with multiple sclerosis, enrolled in a pregnancy study. The chain employs TRBV19 and TRBJ1-1; 9 nucleotides line up with TRBD1. In nucleotides, the CDR3 is TGTGCCAGTAGTGGTCGGGACAGGGCATACACTGAAGCTTTCTTT. It translates to CASSGRDRAYTEAFF.